Detailed here is one T cell receptor (beta chain). No antigen is known for it. Base qualities are not at hand, and no much larger clone is one base apart. These data originate in a study of cytomegalovirus exposure and HLA in healthy donors (dated by TCRdb to 2016 to 2017). Notes on the research overall: The 500 to 800 repertoires of the first cohort and the roughly 120 validation repertoires were produced on the same platform, according to a later analysis. The study aimed to test whether signatures of past pathogen exposure could be identified by cataloging public T cell receptors. Along with the approximately 600-subject first cohort, a separate validation cohort of over a hundred different subjects was used. To predict cytomegalovirus infection status, the study combined high-throughput TCR immunosequencing, statistical association of individual TCRs with disease status, and machine learning.

What the research found in general, with its limitations: In vitro tests confirmed that a few of the cytomegalovirus-associated TCR beta chains recognize cytomegalovirus antigens. Of the cluster scores, about 94% were above 0 in a later analysis, which found that TCRs clustered in the first cohort also tended to co-occur in the 110 or so validation repertoires. In the study, some 160 TCR beta chains were listed as associated with cytomegalovirus. The validation cohort had no HLA typing available for a later analysis, so co-occurrence within that cohort was assessed over all 120 or so repertoires. It was suggested by the authors that the approach could potentially be generalized to other disease states and immunological phenotypes. In both the original and validation cohorts, the classifier was reported to diagnose cytomegalovirus status with high specificity and sensitivity. Most TCR sequences were seen in very few donors, while some public TCRs were found in many individuals.

Donors formed part of the validation cohort, which comprised 120 subjects and was distinct from the first cohort of several hundred subjects. The germline V gene (reference sequence) specifies SGHAT as CDR1 and FQDESV as CDR2. After removal of 7 bases from V and 0 bases from J, the junction retains 10 bases not matched to a gene. The CDR3, cysteine through phenylalanine, is 17 amino acids long. Only the CDR3 part of the read is kept: 51 bases, read in frame from the first base. The protocol used for the library was the immunoSEQ multiplex PCR assay. In the source study's methods: To diagnose cytomegalovirus status from the catalog of TCR beta chain sequences, a statistical classification framework was built. TCRdb retrieved this table from immuneACCESS and kept in-frame rearrangements only. Not all clones are present; in checked studies, unresolved V genes account for under half, and no reason is known for the remainder. V, J and clone size were drawn from that table, and D and trimming were deduced from the DNA. The sample has 200,000 to 250,000 clones on record, approximately 83% of them singletons. The ten largest clones capture more than 12% of the sample.

The V gene is TRBV11-1 and the J gene is TRBJ2-1, with 9 bases matching TRBD2. This TCR was sampled from a woman aged 30 to 39 in good health and CMV-seropositive. The sample comprised PBMCs. The CDR3 here reads CASNDDLSGSSYNEQFF. The DNA is TGTGCCAGCAACGACGATCTTAGCGGGAGCTCCTACAATGAGCAGTTCTTC.